This TCR beta chain was captured in a study of beta chain features in type 1 diabetes. Overall study: Similarity in age, gender and cell yields was seen between patients and healthy donors.

General study points: Any HLA-type effect on TCRB rearrangement remained unresolved here.

A note on this clone: Its specificity is unknown.

Researchers reported sorting CD4+ naive, central memory, regulatory and stem cell-like memory cells via CD45RO/CCR7/CD25/CD127/CD95/CD27. CDR3 length: 13 amino acids. V was clipped by 5 bases and J by 3 bases, with 10 bases between them. Germline CDR1 MDHEN, CDR2 SYDVKM. Sequenced material consisted of expressed TCRB transcripts (all of the isolated RNA was reverse transcribed). Method: immunoSEQ multiplex PCR; TCRdb's copy keeps in-frame clones and lacks some. Here the sample spans roughly 180,000 clones, about 13% being singletons. Sequences were obtained from central memory CD4+ T cells from blood. The rearrangement joins TRBV28 to TRBJ2-5; D uncertain. This receptor was obtained from a woman under 30 in good health. This chain's CDR3 is CASSRSSKETQYF. The CDR3 DNA is TGTGCCAGCAGTCGGAGCAGCAAAGAGACCCAGTACTTC.